Shown below are 17 T cell receptor beta chains from a single sample sequenced in a study of T cell responses to AZD1222 COVID-19 vaccine. The table came from immunoSEQ multiplex PCR; TCRdb's copy has only in-frame clones and leaves some out. This table has over 150,000 clones, about nine tenths appearing once. The sequenced sample was peripheral blood, obtained on day 0 of AZD1222 vaccination. The origin of the receptors is an adult in good health.

V is TRBV15 and J is TRBJ1-2; TRBD1 matches at 8 bases. The CDR3 runs 16 residues. Germline V gives CDR1 LNHNV, CDR2 YYDKDF (reference sequence). V gave up 0 bases and J gave up 6 bases; unmatched junction bases: 9. The CDR3 DNA follows: TGTGCCACCAGCAGAGATGCGGGACAGGCTAAACATGGCTACACCTTC. Translating it yields CATSRDAGQAKHGYTF.

CDR3 sequence reads: CASSLWGRTEAFF. For the CDR3, the DNA is TGTGCCAGCAGCTTGTGGGGTCGAACTGAAGCTTTCTTT. V usage is TRBV5-6 and J usage is TRBJ1-1; D ambiguous. V lost 1 base and J 5 bases, leaving 9 bases between the germline ends. The CDR3 has 13 residues. CDR1 is SGHDT and CDR2 is YYEEEE in the germline V gene.

V is TRBV7-6 and J is TRBJ1-6, with 7 bases matching TRBD1. The CDR3 is made up of 15 amino acids. Trimming took 5 bases from V and 7 from J; bases not matched to a gene: 8. The V gene's germline CDR1 is SGHVS and CDR2 FNYEAQ. CDR3: CASSKLGQFNSPLHF. The DNA of the CDR3 is TGTGCCAGCAGCAAATTGGGACAGTTCAATTCACCCCTCCACTTT.

V usage is TRBV10-1 and J usage is TRBJ1-5; no clear D. The CDR3 loop spans 13 amino acids. Trimming pared 5 bases from V and 0 bases from J, leaving 5 bases between. The germline V gene has CDR1 WNHNN and CDR2 SYGVQD (reference sequence). This CDR3 is CASSPDSNQPQHF. The DNA for the CDR3 is TGCGCCAGCAGTCCCGATAGCAATCAGCCCCAGCATTTT.

The V gene is TRBV2, the J gene TRBJ1-1, with D possibly matching TRBD1 (6 bases). The CDR3 covers 16 residues. V dropped 7 bases and J dropped 8 bases, with 26 bases sitting between them. From germline, CDR1 is SNHLY and CDR2 FYNNEI. The CDR3 is CASMAAARQVFAEAFF. The CDR3 nucleotides are TGTGCCAGCATGGCGGCGGCTCGACAGGTTTTCGCCGAAGCTTTCTTT.

The chain carries TRBV6-5 and TRBJ1-2, with a possible D match to TRBD1 (5 bases). This CDR3 comprises 15 residues. The ends were cut back, 1 base at V and 7 bases at J, with 16 bases in the middle. Germline lookup yields CDR1 MNHEY and CDR2 SVGAGI. The CDR3 region has the DNA TGTGCCAGCAGTTACTTTGGGGTTGGGGGGAGTGGCTACACCTTC. Its translation is CASSYFGVGGSGYTF.

The chain joins TRBV5-1 to TRBJ2-7; 10 bases align to TRBD2. The junction had 10 bases not matched to a gene; V was cut back by 0 bases and J by 13 bases. This CDR3 has 14 residues. From germline, CDR1 is SGHRS and CDR2 YFSETQ. The CDR3 region is CASSLVTSGAERYF. The CDR3 bases are TGCGCCAGCAGCTTGGTTACTAGCGGGGCCGAGCGATACTTC.

The genes are TRBV5-1 and TRBJ2-3; D perhaps matches TRBD2 (5 bases). V was trimmed by 4 bases and J by 0 bases, leaving 15 bases between them. Germline CDR1 and CDR2: SGHRS and YFSETQ. The CDR3 is 16 amino acids. The CDR3 spells CASSPISAGSTDTQYF. The CDR3, as DNA: TGCGCCAGCAGCCCCATTTCTGCGGGCAGCACAGATACGCAGTATTTT.

The chain links TRBV27 to TRBJ1-6; 10 nucleotides match TRBD1. Germline-derived CDR1 and CDR2 are MNHEY and SMNVEV (reference sequence). The CDR3 spans 15 residues. J lost 10 bases, V lost 2 bases, and 5 bases had no gene match. CDR3 in amino acids: CASSLPRTGGSPLHF. Written as DNA, the CDR3 is TGTGCCAGCAGTTTACCCCGGACAGGGGGATCACCCCTCCACTTT.

The rearrangement links TRBV2 to TRBJ2-7, with 9 positions matching TRBD2. Trimming took 0 bases from V and 0 from J; bases not matched to a gene: 6. Looked up from germline, CDR1 is SNHLY and CDR2 is FYNNEI. The CDR3 totals 17 residues. This CDR3 is CASSEAYSGRPSYEQYF. The CDR3 DNA reads as TGTGCCAGCAGTGAAGCTTACAGCGGGAGGCCCTCCTACGAGCAGTACTTC.

The rearrangement links TRBV27 to TRBJ2-5; TRBD1 agrees at 9 bases. Germline lookup yields CDR1 MNHEY and CDR2 SMNVEV (reference sequence). This CDR3 region has 16 residues. Unmatched junction bases numbered 18, after V lost 5 bases and J lost 11 bases. The CDR3 region has the DNA TGTGCCAGCAGTCTACTTCCGGGACAGGGTCCCCTGGAGCAGTACTTC. It is translated as CASSLLPGQGPLEQYF.

This sequence joins TRBV9 and TRBJ1-2; weak D call: TRBD1 (5 bases). The CDR3 loop spans 13 amino acids. Germline V CDR1 and CDR2: SGDLS, YYNGEE. The V end was cut by 2 bases, the J end by 6 bases, with 11 bases between. The CDR3 loop is CASSVPGVHGYTF. CDR3 sequence (DNA): TGTGCCAGCAGCGTCCCGGGGGTGCATGGCTACACCTTC.

The chain is built from TRBV6-1 and TRBJ2-7, with 8 bases fitting TRBD2. Germline CDR1 reads MNHNS; CDR2 reads SASEGT. The CDR3 length is 15 residues. V lost 2 bases, J lost 5 bases, and 8 bases stayed unmatched. CDR3 DNA: TGTGCCAGCAGTGAACCAGCGGGAGTCAAGAACGAGCAGTACTTC. Protein sequence: CASSEPAGVKNEQYF.

The chain couples TRBV5-1 to TRBJ1-2; 7 nucleotides agree with TRBD1. CDR3 length: 17 amino acids. Germline values: CDR1 SGHRS, CDR2 YFSETQ. V shed 3 bases, J shed 8 bases, and the junction held 19 bases outside the gene matches. CDR3 in DNA: TGCGCCAGCAGCTACGAAGGGGGCGCGACTCCGCTATTAGGCTACACCTTC. Encoded protein: CASSYEGGATPLLGYTF.

CDR3 sequence reads: CASSVWGSGSPNEQFF. In nucleotides, the CDR3 is TGTGCCAGCAGCGTATGGGGTAGCGGGAGTCCGAATGAGCAGTTCTTC. J is TRBJ2-1 and V is TRBV9, with 9 nucleotides matching TRBD2. Trimming removed 1 base from V and 7 bases from J; junction bases left unmatched: 9. This CDR3 spans 16 amino acids. Germline values: CDR1 SGDLS, CDR2 YYNGEE.

The chain recombines TRBV6-5 with TRBJ2-7; D gene ambiguous. Germline V CDR1 and CDR2: MNHEY, SVGAGI. This CDR3 has 12 residues. V lost 6 bases and J lost 4, with 10 bases in between. The CDR3 coding sequence is TGTGCCAGCAGAAGTGGTGCGTACGAGCAGTACTTC. This codes for CASRSGAYEQYF.

The chain couples TRBV11-2 to TRBJ2-1; TRBD2 is a possible D gene (5 bases). The length of the CDR3 is 15 residues. Germline assignment: CDR1 SGHAT and CDR2 FQNNGV. Trimming took off 3 bases at V and 0 bases at J, with 9 bases between the two ends. This CDR3 is CASSFQDFSYNEQFF. Written as DNA, the CDR3 is TGTGCCAGCAGCTTCCAGGACTTCTCCTACAATGAGCAGTTCTTC.